The 2 T cell receptor beta chains presented below share a single source sample, sequenced in a study of T cells in Graves' hyperthyroidism and ophthalmopathy (dated 2019 in TCRdb). Receptor amplification or capture employed multiplex PCR. The data were produced on an Illumina HiSeq 2000. The TCR beta CDR3 regions were amplified from the RNA transcripts. For the first round of RT-PCR on the TCR CDR3, the HTBI primer set was used together with the Qiagen OneStep RT-PCR kit. In TCRdb, the public reads were trimmed at Q25 with fastp and aligned with MiXCR, with productive beta chains retained. Entries are consolidated by CDR3 protein sequence, retaining the most common genes and DNA. The sample table records under 300,000 distinct CDR3 sequences; roughly 15% of these occur just once. The top ten hold roughly 13% of the sample. Material for sequencing was blood. These receptors were collected from a woman aged 40 to 49 with Graves' hyperthyroidism that later progressed to Graves' ophthalmopathy.

This clonotype was detected many times. This rearrangement joins TRBV20-1 to TRBJ2-7, with no clear D. CDR3 size: 11 residues. Germline values: CDR1 DFQATT, CDR2 SNEGSKA (reference sequence). The V gene lost 3 bases and the J gene lost 4 bases, with 7 bases spanning the gap. CDR3 coding DNA: TGCAGTGCTAGCGGGCATTACGAGCAGTACTTC. Protein sequence: CSASGHYEQYF.

This clonotype was seen repeatedly, ten times or more. CDR3 nucleotides: TGTGCCAGCAGCTTAAGATCTAGCGGGAACACAGATACGCAGTATTTT. Protein sequence: CASSLRSSGNTDTQYF. The chain links TRBV5-4 to TRBJ2-3; 9 nucleotides match TRBD2. The CDR3 contains 16 residues. Germline V CDR1 and CDR2: SGHNT, YYREEE (reference sequence). Losses at the gene ends were 2 bases for V and 2 bases for J; bases not matched to a gene: 6.